This record looks at one T cell receptor beta chain sequence and its context. In this sample, this clone turned up once. Its antigen is still unknown. Base qualities are not at hand, and no much larger clone is one base apart. The data derive from a study of cytomegalovirus exposure and HLA in healthy donors (dated by TCRdb to 2015 to 2018). Context from the whole study: In an earlier analysis of approximately 500 of the donors, 276 Gb of sequence data and about 110 million unique TCR beta sequences from some 170 million T cells were reported. Donor age, sex, ethnicity and CMV serostatus were compiled together with the repertoire data. Five DR-DQ haplotypes were treated as single units for association and clustering because of strong linkage in the cohort. Rather than using new phenotypic data, the later analysis identified candidate immune exposures from TCR beta sequences and from how often those sequences occurred across donors. Across about 380 genotyped donors of the cohort, an average of roughly 200,000 unique TCR beta nucleotide sequences per donor were sequenced, and 15% to 20% of those sequences were non-productive. A later genetic analysis took genome-wide SNP genotypes for about 60% of the roughly 670 donors and used that subset as a discovery cohort. Of the approximately 400 genotyped donors, approximately 83% fell in the genetic ancestry cluster associated with self-reported Caucasian donors. The study aimed to test whether signatures of past pathogen exposure could be identified by cataloging public T cell receptors. An earlier analysis of fewer than 750 of the donors used high-throughput TCR beta sequencing to judge whether each TCR beta V gene segment behaved as functional or pseudogenic. The study used immunosequencing to profile the T cell repertoires of approximately 640 subjects and linked those repertoires to cytomegalovirus serostatus. To predict cytomegalovirus infection status, the study brought together high-throughput TCR immunosequencing, statistical association of individual TCRs with disease status, and machine learning. In a later analysis, previously published TCR beta repertoires from 550 to 750 donors were re-analyzed and high-resolution HLA genotyping was added so that TCR occurrence patterns could be studied. An early release that covered more than 550 HLA-typed donors contained around 300 gigabases of sequencing data and about 84 million unique TCR sequences. Both class I and class II loci were covered by HLA typing, at four-digit resolution. Every discovery cohort repertoire had been produced on one sequencing platform. Besides the first cohort of approximately 670 subjects, a separate validation cohort made up of roughly 120 different subjects was used. The number of typed donors differed by locus: about 620-640 for A, B, C, DRB1 and DQB1; 500 to 550 for DQA1; fewer than 610 for DPA1; and about 470 for DPB1. The research as a whole found: Compared with the 666-donor mean, donors in an Asian-associated ancestry cluster had fewer N-insertions in productive TCRs, according to a later genetic analysis. In an earlier analysis of 450 to 750 of the donors, most TCR beta V segments appeared in productive rearrangements about 87% or about 30% of the time, broadly matching IMGT annotations. When HLA alleles, especially DR and DQ, strongly co-occurred, TCR associations were difficult to assign to individual alleles. For the cohort, immune exposure information was limited to CMV serostatus. In a later analysis, the rate of TCR association differed among HLA loci, with DRB1 alleles having the most associated TCRs and HLA-C alleles having the fewest. Only TCR beta chains were sequenced in this cohort, and the absence of alpha or paired-chain data limited detectable features. A further reported finding was that TCR beta sequences accurately predicted the HLA-A and HLA-B alleles for most subjects in the first cohort. A later analysis found that most CMV-associated TCR beta chains appeared HLA-restricted, with HLA associations seemingly driven largely by CMV exposure. Because some donors lacked HLA typing at each locus, the association tests relied only on the typed subset. Sequencing depth was assumed to be roughly uniform across donors in the presence/absence analyses, though that assumption may not hold. At a false discovery rate of 0.05, a later analysis linked under 20,000 TCR beta sequences to specific HLA alleles. The study listed over 150 TCR beta chains as associated with cytomegalovirus. A cluster of highly shared sequence variants was judged likely to represent a technical artifact of the sequencing pipeline. According to a later analysis, parvovirus B19, influenza, CMV and Epstein-Barr virus appeared linked to several top co-occurrence clusters. Most TCR sequences were seen in very few donors, while some public TCRs were found in many individuals. A later genetic analysis associated a missense DCLRE1C variant with V-gene and J-gene trimming of TCR beta chains, and an independent cohort replicated the association. Cytomegalovirus status was reported to be diagnosed by the classifier with high specificity and sensitivity in both the original and validation cohorts. Approximately 18 rarely observed V segments, including chromosome 9 orphons, were excluded from the earlier analysis of a few hundred of the donors because counts were too low. Correlated functional status among segregating V segments might be attributable to linkage disequilibrium, but an unknown experimental factor could not be ruled out. In a later analysis, HLA-associated TCR beta chains were found to be more clonally expanded and to have lower generation probabilities than equally common non-associated chains. It was suggested by the authors that the approach could potentially be generalized to other disease states and immunological phenotypes. In vitro tests confirmed that three of the cytomegalovirus-associated TCR beta chains recognize cytomegalovirus antigens. Some IMGT-functional V segments, including TRBV6-2 and TRBV6-3, could not be distinguished by the 87-base-pair reads and were therefore excluded.

The cohort consisted of 600 to 700 healthy bone marrow donors. All cohort members were sampled while nominally healthy, although unrecorded immune exposures were likely present. The donor tested CMV seropositive and was one of the 289 seropositive cohort members. Every donor gave a peripheral blood sample, and the peripheral blood mononuclear cells from that sample were used for TCR beta sequencing. Genomic DNA was extracted from the blood cell samples with the Qiagen DNeasy Blood Extraction Kit. Per the germline V gene (reference sequence), LNHDA is the CDR1 and SQIVND is the CDR2. Inclusive of the bounding cysteine and phenylalanine, the CDR3 is 12 residues long. Only the CDR3 DNA is retained, 36 bases long and in frame from the first base. V is clipped by 6 bases and J by 4 bases, and the sequence between their germline boundaries is 7 bases long. Libraries came from the immunoSEQ multiplex PCR assay. For the multiplex PCR, a mixture combining 60 forward primers for TCR Vbeta segments and 13 reverse primers for TCR Jbeta segments was used. Amplification of the CDR3 region of rearranged TCR beta genes was performed with a multiplex PCR assay on genomic DNA. The amplified TCR beta libraries were sequenced on the Illumina HiSeq System as 87-base-pair reads. In the authors' own workflow: A later analysis tallied tens of millions of unique TCR beta chains across the 600 to 700 repertoires, and approximately 12 million of those chains were shared by two or more donors. Raw reads were error-corrected and collapsed into unique sequences with a nearest-neighbor algorithm that merged closely related sequences to remove PCR and sequencing errors. Alignment of CDR3 sequences to IMGT reference sequences was used to assign V, D and J gene segments. For a sequence to be retained, at least a six-nucleotide match to both a V gene segment and a J gene segment was required. A rearrangement counted as productive if the CDR3 had no stop codons and remained in frame with V and J, and every other rearrangement counted as non-productive. CDR3 was defined according to IMGT convention as the region running from the second conserved V-encoded cysteine to the conserved J-encoded phenylalanine. In an earlier analysis of roughly 580 of the donors, sequences lacking an unambiguous match to a single V gene segment were excluded. An earlier analysis of a few hundred of the donors called V segments functional above 56.7% productive rearrangements and segregating when the between-donor standard deviation exceeded 5%. To diagnose cytomegalovirus status from the catalog of TCR beta chain sequences, a statistical classification framework was built. V and J gene assignment, in a later analysis, came from comparing TCR nucleotide sequences with IMGT/GENE-DB human TR gene sequences. Using the TCRdist pipeline, a later analysis assigned CDR3 sequences along with most-parsimonious VDJ recombination scenarios. In a later analysis, each TCR beta chain was defined by its CDR3 amino acid sequence together with its V-gene family, and reads without a unique V-gene family were excluded. In a later analysis, fewer than 600 highly shared, low-generation-probability nucleotide sequences were removed to address suspected cross-contamination and a sequencing artifact. In a later analysis, a clonal expansion index for each public chain was calculated from normalized within-repertoire ranks of inferred template counts. A later analysis computed generation probabilities with a VDJ recombination model fitted to out-of-frame rearrangements, and checked the results against IGoR. A later analysis scored TCR-TCR, TCR-HLA and TCR-CMV co-occurrence with hypergeometric tests, applying a repertoire-size bias correction to TCR pairs. False discovery rates were estimated in a later analysis by permuting HLA or CMV assignments 20 times. In a later analysis, co-occurring TCRs were grouped using DBSCAN, with TCRdist sequence similarity added in when clustering inside HLA-allele-positive subsets. Co-occurrence clustering excluded repertoires with fewer than 30,000 or more than 120,000 public chains, plus five with anomalous nucleotide sharing. The table was pulled from immuneACCESS by TCRdb, which kept in-frame rearrangements only. Such tables lose some clones; where checked, under half of the loss comes from unresolved V genes, and the rest has no known cause. V and J calls and clone size are as listed in that table; D and trimming were resolved from the DNA. This sample is represented by 150,000 to 200,000 clones; about 79% of them were singletons. Approximately 1.2% of the sample is in the top ten clones.

The chain links TRBV19 with TRBJ1-5; no D gene call is confident. The clonotype comes from a girl aged 2-10 years in good health and CMV-seropositive. Sample: PBMCs. At the DNA level, the sequence is TGTGCCAGTAGCGCTATTAATCAGCCCCAGCATTTT. Protein translation: CASSAINQPQHF.